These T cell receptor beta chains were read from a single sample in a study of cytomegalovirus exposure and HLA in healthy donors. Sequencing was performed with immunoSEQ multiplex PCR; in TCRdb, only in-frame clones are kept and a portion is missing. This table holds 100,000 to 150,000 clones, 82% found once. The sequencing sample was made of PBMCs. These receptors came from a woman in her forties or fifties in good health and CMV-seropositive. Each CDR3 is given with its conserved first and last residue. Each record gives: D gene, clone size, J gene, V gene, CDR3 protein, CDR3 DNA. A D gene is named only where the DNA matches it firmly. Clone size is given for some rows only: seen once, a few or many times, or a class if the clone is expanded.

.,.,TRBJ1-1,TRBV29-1,CSVERRGVTEAFF,TGCAGCGTGGAACGGCGGGGAGTCACTGAAGCTTTCTTT
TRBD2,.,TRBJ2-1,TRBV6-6,CASSYAGGQFF,TGTGCCAGCAGTTATGCGGGAGGGCAGTTCTTC
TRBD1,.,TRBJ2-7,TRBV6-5,CASQGMDRSYEQYF,TGTGCCAGCCAAGGAATGGACAGGAGCTACGAGCAGTACTTC
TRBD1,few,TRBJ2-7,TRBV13,CASSLLGQGTGEQYF,TGTGCCAGCAGCTTATTGGGACAGGGAACGGGTGAGCAGTACTTC
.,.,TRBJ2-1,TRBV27,CASSSVLRGSYNEQFF,TGTGCCAGCAGTTCCGTCTTGCGAGGCTCCTACAATGAGCAGTTCTTC
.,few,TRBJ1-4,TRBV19,CASSTRTAYNEKLFF,TGTGCCAGTAGTACCCGGACTGCCTACAATGAAAAACTGTTTTTT
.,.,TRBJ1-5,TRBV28,CASSLSFWGDSQPQHF,TGTGCCAGCAGTTTAAGCTTCTGGGGAGATAGTCAGCCCCAGCATTTT
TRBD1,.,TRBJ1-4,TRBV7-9,CASSLEEVGTAKKLFF,TGTGCCAGCAGCTTAGAGGAGGTCGGGACAGCGAAAAAACTGTTTTTT
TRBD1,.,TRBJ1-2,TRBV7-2,CASSLGQTNYGYTF,TGTGCCAGCAGCTTGGGACAGACTAACTATGGCTACACCTTC
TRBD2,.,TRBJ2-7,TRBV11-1,CASSLAGGESYEQYF,TGTGCCAGCAGCTTAGCGGGGGGGGAATCCTACGAGCAGTACTTC
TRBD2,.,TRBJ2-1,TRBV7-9,CASSARLAGGPHEQFF,TGTGCCAGCAGCGCCCGACTAGCGGGAGGGCCTCATGAGCAGTTCTTC
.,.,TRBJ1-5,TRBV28,CATYYSGASYQPQHF,TGTGCCACCTATTATTCAGGGGCTTCCTACCAGCCCCAGCATTTT
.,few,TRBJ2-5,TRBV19,CASSIQGPQETQYF,TGTGCCAGTAGTATACAGGGGCCCCAAGAGACCCAGTACTTC
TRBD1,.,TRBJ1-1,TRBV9,CASSGDRDNTEAFF,TGTGCCAGCAGCGGAGACAGGGATAACACTGAAGCTTTCTTT
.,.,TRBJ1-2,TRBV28,CASSSNGPGARGYTF,TGTGCCAGCAGTTCAAACGGCCCAGGGGCAAGGGGCTACACCTTC
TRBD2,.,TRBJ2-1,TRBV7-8,CASSSKLAGGPYNEQFF,TGTGCCAGCAGCTCGAAGTTAGCGGGGGGGCCCTACAATGAGCAGTTCTTC
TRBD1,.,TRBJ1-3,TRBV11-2,CASSLAGGLYSGNTIYF,TGTGCCAGCAGCTTAGCAGGGGGCCTCTACTCTGGAAACACCATATATTTT
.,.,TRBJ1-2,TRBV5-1,CASSLRSSNYGYTF,TGCGCCAGCAGCTTGCGTTCCAGTAACTATGGCTACACCTTC
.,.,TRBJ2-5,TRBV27,CASSFSGETQYF,TGTGCCAGCAGTTTTTCCGGAGAGACCCAGTACTTC
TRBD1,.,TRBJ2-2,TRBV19,CASSTPPGTASGELFF,TGTGCCAGTAGTACCCCCCCAGGGACAGCCTCCGGGGAGCTGTTTTTT
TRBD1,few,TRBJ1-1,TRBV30,CAWSDRGYTEAFF,TGTGCCTGGAGTGACAGGGGCTACACTGAAGCTTTCTTT
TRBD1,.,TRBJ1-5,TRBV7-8,CASSLGTGGPYRYQPQHF,TGTGCCAGCAGCTTAGGGACAGGGGGCCCGTATCGCTATCAGCCCCAGCATTTT
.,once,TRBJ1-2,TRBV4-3,CASSQTGSGYTF,TGCGCCAGCAGCCAAACAGGGTCTGGCTACACCTTC
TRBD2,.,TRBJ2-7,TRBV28,CASSSHTSGRREQYF,TGTGCCAGCAGTTCGCATACTAGCGGGAGACGCGAGCAGTACTTC
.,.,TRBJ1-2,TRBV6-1,CASSPRDLYGYTF,TGTGCCAGCAGTCCCCGGGATCTTTATGGCTACACCTTC
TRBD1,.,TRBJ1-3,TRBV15,CATSMSFEGAQGNTIYF,TGTGCCACCAGCATGTCCTTCGAGGGGGCGCAGGGAAACACCATATATTTT
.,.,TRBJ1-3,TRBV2,CASREQGGAGNTIYF,TGTGCCAGCAGAGAACAGGGAGGCGCGGGAAACACCATATATTTT
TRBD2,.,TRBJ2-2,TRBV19,CASSIADLAGTWTGELFF,TGTGCCAGTAGTATAGCAGATTTAGCGGGAACATGGACCGGGGAGCTGTTTTTT
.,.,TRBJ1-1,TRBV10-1,CASRTWGDTEAFF,TGCGCCAGCAGAACTTGGGGGGACACTGAAGCTTTCTTT
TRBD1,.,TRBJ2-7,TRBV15,CVTSERTGPREQYF,TGTGTCACCAGCGAACGGACAGGCCCTCGGGAGCAGTACTTC
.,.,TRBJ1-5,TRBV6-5,CASSYYPPHGSPQHF,TGTGCCAGCAGTTACTACCCCCCTCATGGCTCGCCCCAGCATTTT
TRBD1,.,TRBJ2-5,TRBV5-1,CASSTGTGASETQYF,TGCGCCAGCAGCACCGGGACAGGGGCTTCTGAGACCCAGTACTTC
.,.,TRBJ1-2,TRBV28,CASSFGRGPHGYTF,TGTGCCAGCAGTTTTGGCAGGGGCCCCCATGGCTACACCTTC
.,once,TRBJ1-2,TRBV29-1,CSVGAEYGYTF,TGCAGCGTTGGGGCAGAATATGGCTACACCTTC
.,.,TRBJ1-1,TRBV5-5,CASSLVRGVGTEAFF,TGTGCCAGCAGCTTGGTAAGAGGCGTCGGGACTGAAGCTTTCTTT
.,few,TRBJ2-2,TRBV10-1,CASSENVANTGELFF,TGCGCCAGCAGTGAGAATGTCGCGAACACCGGGGAGCTGTTTTTT
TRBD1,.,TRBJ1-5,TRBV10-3,CAISGGQGANSNQPQHF,TGTGCCATCAGTGGTGGACAGGGGGCGAATAGCAATCAGCCCCAGCATTTT
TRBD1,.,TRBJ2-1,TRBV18,CASSAGGTYNEQFF,TGTGCCAGCTCTGCAGGGGGCACCTACAATGAGCAGTTCTTC
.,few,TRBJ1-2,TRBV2,CASSALRGTNYGYTF,TGTGCCAGCAGTGCCCTCCGGGGTACTAACTATGGCTACACCTTC
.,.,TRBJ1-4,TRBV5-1,CASSLDRPGTNEKLFF,TGCGCCAGCAGCTTGGACAGGCCGGGAACTAATGAAAAACTGTTTTTT
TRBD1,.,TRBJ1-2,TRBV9,CASSSRDRGYGYTF,TGTGCCAGCAGTTCCCGGGACAGGGGCTATGGCTACACCTTC
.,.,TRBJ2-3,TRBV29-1,CSVEGWGGKGTDTQYF,TGCAGCGTTGAAGGGTGGGGGGGCAAGGGCACAGATACGCAGTATTTT
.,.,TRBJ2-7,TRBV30,CAWSTTGLLSPYEQYF,TGTGCCTGGAGTACCACGGGACTCCTGTCCCCCTACGAGCAGTACTTC
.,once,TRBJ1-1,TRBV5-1,CASSLTQGRNTEAFF,TGCGCCAGCAGCTTAACTCAGGGGAGGAACACTGAAGCTTTCTTT
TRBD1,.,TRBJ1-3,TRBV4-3,CASSLGQAFSGNTIYF,TGCGCCAGCAGCCTGGGACAGGCCTTCTCTGGAAACACCATATATTTT